The entry that follows covers one TCR beta chain sequence. For the second PCR, which ran for about 7 to 11 cycles, a sample-barcoded 5' primer and a J-beta primer mix were used. TCRdb recomputed calls from the 5' RACE reads with MiXCR, one row per CDR3 protein. The top ten clones hold about 3.9% of a sample with fewer than 600,000 distinct CDR3 sequences, about 27% of them seen once. The data were obtained in a study of blood T cells in healthy people across ages. The CDR3 is made up of 14 amino acids. Trimming took off 1 base at V and 3 bases at J, with 6 bases between the two ends. Germline CDR1 is SGHDN and CDR2 is FVKESK. These data also featured in a second study, about T cells of mothers and their children.

The chain uses TRBV14 and TRBJ2-2; D is undetermined. Sequenced input: blood. The TCR comes from a boy aged 2-9 years in good health. The CDR3 DNA reads as TGTGCCAGCAGCCAAGGCAGTTACACCGGGGAGCTGTTTTTT. It translates to CASSQGSYTGELFF.